The clone carrying this T cell receptor (beta chain) was recorded a few times. Its matching antigen is unknown. These data belong to a study of T cells after yellow fever vaccination. Study observations and caveats: Booster sampling recovered most clones from primary vaccination (approximately 97% CD4, roughly 86% CD8).

TCRdb recomputed calls from the 5' RACE reads with MiXCR, one row per CDR3 protein. The top ten clones hold roughly 19% of a sample with around 310,000 distinct CDR3 sequences, 3.5% to 4.5% of them seen once. Sequences were derived from PBMCs, sampled 15 days after the yellow fever booster vaccination. This clonotype was sampled from a man aged 18-30 years who received the YFV17D yellow fever vaccine.

CDR3 amino acids: CASSLFPGVSYGYTF. The CDR3 DNA follows: TGTGCCAGCAGCTTATTCCCAGGGGTTTCCTATGGCTACACCTTC. V usage is TRBV7-2 and J usage is TRBJ1-2; D perhaps matches TRBD1 (6 bases). The CDR3 has 15 amino acids. Trimming cost V 2 bases and J 4 bases, with 14 bases left between them. Germline V gene sequence: CDR1 SGHTA, CDR2 FQGNSA.